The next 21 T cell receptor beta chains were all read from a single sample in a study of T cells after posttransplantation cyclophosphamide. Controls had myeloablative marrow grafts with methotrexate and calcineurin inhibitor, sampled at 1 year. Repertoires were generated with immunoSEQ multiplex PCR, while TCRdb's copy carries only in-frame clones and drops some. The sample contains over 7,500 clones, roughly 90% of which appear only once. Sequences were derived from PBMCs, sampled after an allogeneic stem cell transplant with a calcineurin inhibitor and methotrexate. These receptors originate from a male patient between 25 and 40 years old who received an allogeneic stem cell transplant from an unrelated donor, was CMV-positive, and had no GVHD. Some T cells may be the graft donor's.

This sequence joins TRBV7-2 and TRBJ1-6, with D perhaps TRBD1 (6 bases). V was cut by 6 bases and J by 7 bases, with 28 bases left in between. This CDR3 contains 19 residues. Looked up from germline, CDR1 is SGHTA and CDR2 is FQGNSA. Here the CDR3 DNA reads TGTGCCAGCAGTCCCAGGGGCCTTAGGACCACTGTTTGGAATTCACCCCTCCACTTT. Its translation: CASSPRGLRTTVWNSPLHF.

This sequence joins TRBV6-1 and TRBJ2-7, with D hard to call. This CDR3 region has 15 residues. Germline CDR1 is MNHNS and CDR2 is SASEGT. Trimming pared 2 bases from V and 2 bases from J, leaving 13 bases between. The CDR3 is CASSEPGLKAYEQYF. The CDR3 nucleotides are TGTGCCAGCAGTGAACCAGGCCTCAAGGCCTACGAGCAGTACTTC.

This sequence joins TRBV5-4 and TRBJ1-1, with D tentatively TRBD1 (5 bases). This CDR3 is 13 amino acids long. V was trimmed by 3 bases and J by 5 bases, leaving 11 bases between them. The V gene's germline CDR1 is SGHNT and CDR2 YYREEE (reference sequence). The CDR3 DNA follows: TGTGCCAGCAGCTATAGGGGCGTTACTGAAGCTTTCTTT. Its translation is CASSYRGVTEAFF.

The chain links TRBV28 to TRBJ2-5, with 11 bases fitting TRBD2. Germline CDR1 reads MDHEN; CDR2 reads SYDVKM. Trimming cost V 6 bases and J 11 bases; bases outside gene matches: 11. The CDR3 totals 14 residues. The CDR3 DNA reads TGTGCCAGCAGCACTAGCGGGAGAACTCTGGAGCAGTACTTC. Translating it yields CASSTSGRTLEQYF.

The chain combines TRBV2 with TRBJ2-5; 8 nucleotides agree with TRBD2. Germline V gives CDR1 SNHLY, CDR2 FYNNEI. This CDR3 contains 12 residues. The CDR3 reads CARGDKQETQYF. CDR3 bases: TGTGCGCGGGGGGACAAACAAGAGACCCAGTACTTC.

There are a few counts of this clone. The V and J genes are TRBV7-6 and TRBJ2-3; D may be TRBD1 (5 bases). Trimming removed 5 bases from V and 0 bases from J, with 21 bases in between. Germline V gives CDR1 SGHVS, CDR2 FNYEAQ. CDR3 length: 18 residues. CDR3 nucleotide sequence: TGTGCCAGCAGCCTATCATGGGGCGATCGGATAAGCACAGATACGCAGTATTTT. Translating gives CASSLSWGDRISTDTQYF.

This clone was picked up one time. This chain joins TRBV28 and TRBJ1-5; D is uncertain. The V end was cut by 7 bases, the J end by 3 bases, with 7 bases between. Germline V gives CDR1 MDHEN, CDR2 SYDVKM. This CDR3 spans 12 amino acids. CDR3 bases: TGTGCCAGCAAAGCAATCAATCAGCCCCAGCATTTT. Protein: CASKAINQPQHF.

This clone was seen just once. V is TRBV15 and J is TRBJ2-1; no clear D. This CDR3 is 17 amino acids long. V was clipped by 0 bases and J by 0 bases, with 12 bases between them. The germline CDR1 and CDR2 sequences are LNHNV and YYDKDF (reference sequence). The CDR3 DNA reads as TGTGCCACCAGCAGAGACCTCATGCGGAGCTCCTACAATGAGCAGTTCTTC. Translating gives CATSRDLMRSSYNEQFF.

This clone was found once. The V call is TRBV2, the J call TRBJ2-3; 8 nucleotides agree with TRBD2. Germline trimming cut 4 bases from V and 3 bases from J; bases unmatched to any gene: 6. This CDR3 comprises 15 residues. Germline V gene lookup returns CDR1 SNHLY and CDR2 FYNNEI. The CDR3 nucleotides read TGTGCCAGCAGTGGGGCGGGGGGCGCGACAGATACGCAGTATTTT. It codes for CASSGAGGATDTQYF.

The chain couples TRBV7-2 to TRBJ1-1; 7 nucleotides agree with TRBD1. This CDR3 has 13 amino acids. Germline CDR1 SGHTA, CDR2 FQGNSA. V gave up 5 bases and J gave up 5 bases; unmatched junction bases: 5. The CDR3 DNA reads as TGTGCCAGCAGCGGTACCAGGGGGACTGAAGCTTTCTTT. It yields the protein CASSGTRGTEAFF.

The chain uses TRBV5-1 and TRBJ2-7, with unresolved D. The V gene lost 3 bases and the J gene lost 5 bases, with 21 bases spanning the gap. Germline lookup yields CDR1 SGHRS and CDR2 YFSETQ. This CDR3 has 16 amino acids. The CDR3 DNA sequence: TGCGCCAGCAGCTCTATACCCGCACTTCTAACCCACGAGCAGTACTTC. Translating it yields CASSSIPALLTHEQYF.

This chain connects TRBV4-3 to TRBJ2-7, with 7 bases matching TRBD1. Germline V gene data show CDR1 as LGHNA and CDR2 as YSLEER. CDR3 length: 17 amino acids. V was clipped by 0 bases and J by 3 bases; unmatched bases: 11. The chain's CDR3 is CASSQERGQAMIYEQYF. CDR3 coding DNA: TGCGCCAGCAGCCAAGAACGAGGACAGGCGATGATCTACGAGCAGTACTTC.

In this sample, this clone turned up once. The CDR3 DNA follows: TGCGCCAGCAGCCCCCGGTGGAGAGACAATGAGCAGTTCTTC. It codes for CASSPRWRDNEQFF. V usage is TRBV4-3 and J usage is TRBJ2-1, with unresolved D. Between the trimmed V and J ends, which lost 4 bases and 5 bases, there was a span of 12 bases. The V gene's germline CDR1 is LGHNA and CDR2 YSLEER. The CDR3 is made up of 14 amino acids.

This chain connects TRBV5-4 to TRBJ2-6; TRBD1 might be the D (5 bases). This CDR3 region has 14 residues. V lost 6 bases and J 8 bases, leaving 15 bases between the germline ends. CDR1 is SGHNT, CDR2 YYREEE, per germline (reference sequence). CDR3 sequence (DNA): TGTGCCAGCACCCAGGGATGGGGCTCCAACGTCCTGACTTTC. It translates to CASTQGWGSNVLTF.

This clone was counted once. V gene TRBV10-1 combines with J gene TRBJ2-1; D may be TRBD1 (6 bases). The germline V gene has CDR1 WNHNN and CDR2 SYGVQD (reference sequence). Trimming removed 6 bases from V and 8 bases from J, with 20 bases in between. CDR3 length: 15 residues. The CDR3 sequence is CASSRTAGTGDEQFF. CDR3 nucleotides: TGCGCCAGCAGCCGGACAGCCGGGACCGGGGATGAGCAGTTCTTC.

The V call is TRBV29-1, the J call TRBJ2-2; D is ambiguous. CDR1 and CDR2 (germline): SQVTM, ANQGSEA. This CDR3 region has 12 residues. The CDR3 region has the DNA TGCGGAAGTGGGCCGAACACCGGGGAGCTGTTTTTT. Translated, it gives CGSGPNTGELFF.

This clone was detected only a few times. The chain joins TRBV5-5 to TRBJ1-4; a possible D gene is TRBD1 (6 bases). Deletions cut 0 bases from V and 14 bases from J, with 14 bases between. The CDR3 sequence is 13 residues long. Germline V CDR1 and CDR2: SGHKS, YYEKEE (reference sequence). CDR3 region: CASSLEQGGRLFF. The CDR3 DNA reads TGTGCCAGCAGCTTGGAACAAGGGGGTAGGCTGTTTTTT.

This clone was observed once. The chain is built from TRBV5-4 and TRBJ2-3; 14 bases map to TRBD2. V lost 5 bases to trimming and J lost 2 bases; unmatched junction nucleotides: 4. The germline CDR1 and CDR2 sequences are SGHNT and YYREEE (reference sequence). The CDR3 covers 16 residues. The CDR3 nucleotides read TGTGCCAGCAGACAGGGACTAGCGGGGGTCACAGATACGCAGTATTTT. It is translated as CASRQGLAGVTDTQYF. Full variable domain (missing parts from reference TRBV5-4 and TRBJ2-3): ETGVTQSPTHLIKTRGQQVTLRCSSQSGHNTVSWYQQALGQGPQFIFQYYREEENGRGNFPPRFSGLQFPNYSSELNVNALELDDSALYLCASRQGLAGVTDTQYFGPGTRLTVL.

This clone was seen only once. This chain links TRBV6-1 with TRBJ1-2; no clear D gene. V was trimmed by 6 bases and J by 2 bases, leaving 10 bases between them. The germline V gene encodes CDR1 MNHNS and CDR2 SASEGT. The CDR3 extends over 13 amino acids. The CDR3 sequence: CASSRGPNYGYTF. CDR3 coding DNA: TGTGCCAGCAGCCGCGGGCCAAACTATGGCTACACCTTC.

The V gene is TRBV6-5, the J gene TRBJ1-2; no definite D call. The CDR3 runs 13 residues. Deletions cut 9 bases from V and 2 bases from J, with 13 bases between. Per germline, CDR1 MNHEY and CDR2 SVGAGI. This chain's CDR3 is CASLGSPNYGYTF. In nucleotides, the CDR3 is TGTGCCAGTCTTGGGAGCCCAAACTATGGCTACACCTTC.

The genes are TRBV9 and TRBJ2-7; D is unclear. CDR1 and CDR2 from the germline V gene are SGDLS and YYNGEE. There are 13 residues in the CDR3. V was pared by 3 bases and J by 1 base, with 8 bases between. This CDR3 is CASSAELSYEQYF. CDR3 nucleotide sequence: TGTGCCAGCAGCGCTGAGTTGTCCTACGAGCAGTACTTC.